This TCR beta chain was sequenced in a study of blood T cell repertoires in COVID-19. Overall study context: COVID-19 samples, acute and convalescent, were from the United States, Italy and Spain.

Trimming stripped 1 base from V and 1 base from J, with 13 bases between. CDR3 length equals 16 residues. The germline gives CDR1 MNHEY, CDR2 SVGAGI. In the original processing: Quantification of nucleated cells was approximated via reference gene primer amplification. Sequenced by immunoSEQ multiplex PCR; TCRdb stores in-frame clones only, minus some. The DNA was the basis for D and trimming; V, J and clone size are from that table. The table records around 67,000 clones, roughly three quarters of them present only once. The chain is built from TRBV6-5 and TRBJ1-1; D possibly corresponds to TRBD1 (5 bases). The sequenced sample consisted of peripheral blood. This receptor was identified in a human donor in a cohort sampled during active COVID-19. The CDR3 loop reads CASSYYLRAPNTEAFF. CDR3 nucleotides: TGTGCCAGCAGTTACTATCTCAGGGCGCCGAACACTGAAGCTTTCTTT.